The rows below give T cell receptor beta chains drawn from one sample of a study of breast tumors, draining lymph nodes, adjacent tissues. TCRdb fed the multiplex PCR reads into MiXCR, producing one record per CDR3 protein. The table has some 170,000 distinct CDR3 sequences, more than 25% seen once; the top ten hold about 3.8%. Sequenced: axillary lymph node tissue. These receptors originate from a female donor with breast cancer. Some clones in this sample may be carry-over from other donors' samples. CDR3s include the opening cysteine and the closing phenylalanine or tryptophan. A D gene is named only where the DNA matches it firmly. Size values are once, few and many counts, or a class for expanded clones, and some rows have none.

d_gene	j_gene	len	v_gene	abundance	CDR3aa	CDR3nt
.	TRBJ2-7	14	TRBV6-5	once	CASSYTKAAYGQYF	TGTGCCAGCAGTTACACGAAAGCGGCTTACGGGCAGTACTTC
TRBD1	TRBJ2-7	15	TRBV6-2/TRBV6-3	many	CASRGAGTGTYEQYF	TGTGCCAGCAGGGGAGCCGGGACAGGGACCTACGAGCAGTACTTC
TRBD2	TRBJ2-3	16	TRBV5-1	many	CASSSRLAGPTDTQYF	TGCGCCAGCAGCTCGAGACTAGCGGGGCCCACAGATACGCAGTATTTT
.	TRBJ2-3	15	TRBV13	many	CASSLKDRDTDTQYF	TGTGCCAGCAGCTTGAAGGACCGAGACACAGATACGCAGTATTTT
.	TRBJ2-3	14	TRBV6-1	.	CASRVSEDTDTQYF	TGTGCCAGCAGGGTTTCGGAAGACACAGATACGCAGTATTTT
.	TRBJ1-2	15	TRBV4-1	many	CASSQLGGANYGYTF	TGCGCCAGCAGCCAATTGGGGGGAGCTAACTATGGCTACACCTTC
.	TRBJ2-7	16	TRBV29-1	.	CSVEDEVEGPSYEQYF	TGCAGCGTTGAAGACGAGGTCGAGGGCCCCTCCTACGAGCAGTACTTC
.	TRBJ1-4	13	TRBV14	many	CASSIYRWEKLFF	TGTGCCAGCAGCATTTATAGGTGGGAAAAACTGTTTTTT
TRBD2	TRBJ2-1	14	TRBV5-1	.	CTSSLDLAVNEQFF	TGCACCAGCAGCTTGGACCTAGCGGTTAATGAACAGTTCTTC
.	TRBJ2-5	16	TRBV28	few	CASSLDPGPYQETQYF	TGTGCCAGCAGTTTGGATCCGGGGCCTTACCAAGAGACCCAGTACTTC
TRBD1	TRBJ1-3	16	TRBV7-9	many	CASAARDRVVGNTIYF	TGTGCCAGCGCCGCCCGGGACAGGGTGGTTGGAAACACCATATATTTT
.	TRBJ1-1	14	TRBV15	few	CATSRDYLNTEAFF	TGTGCCACCAGCAGAGATTATTTGAACACTGAAGCTTTCTTT
TRBD1	TRBJ2-7	15	TRBV6-6	.	CASSPLSGQLYEQYF	TGTGCCAGCAGTCCCCTTTCGGGACAGCTCTACGAGCAGTACTTC
TRBD2	TRBJ2-3	18	TRBV11-2	many	CASPHPEGRAAPMDTQYF	TGTGCCAGCCCCCACCCCGAGGGGAGGGCGGCCCCTATGGATACGCAGTATTTT
.	TRBJ2-2	16	TRBV9	many	CASSDQLTGRVGELFF	TGTGCCAGCAGCGACCAACTGACCGGACGAGTCGGGGAGCTGTTTTTT
.	TRBJ1-5	12	TRBV20-1	many	CSASRRAQPQHF	TGCAGTGCTTCCCGGAGGGCTCAGCCCCAGCATTTT
.	TRBJ2-7	15	TRBV6-2/TRBV6-3	few	CASSHRKGKVHGQYF	TGTGCCAGCAGTCACCGGAAGGGTAAGGTGCACGGGCAGTACTTC
.	TRBJ1-2	13	TRBV19	many	CASKATATYGYTF	TGTGCCAGTAAGGCAACTGCTACCTATGGCTACACCTTC
.	TRBJ2-5	12	TRBV12-3/TRBV12-4	.	CASSGARTALGF	TGTGCCAGCAGTGGTGCCAGGACTGCCTTAGGCTTC
TRBD1	TRBJ1-5	15	TRBV7-2	many	CASSSRATGNQPQHF	TGTGCCAGCAGCTCAAGGGCGACAGGGAATCAGCCCCAGCATTTT
.	TRBJ2-7	14	TRBV29-1	many	CSVENSGVTYEQYF	TGCAGCGTTGAAAATAGCGGAGTCACCTACGAGCAGTACTTC
.	TRBJ1-5	12	TRBV28	.	CASSSVRQPQHF	TGTGCCAGCAGCTCGGTCCGTCAGCCCCAGCATTTT
.	TRBJ2-1	13	TRBV24-1	many	CATSYRGDNEQFF	TGTGCCACCAGTTACCGGGGAGACAATGAGCAGTTCTTC
.	TRBJ2-1	14	TRBV29-1	many	CSVGENGGWNEQFF	TGCAGCGTTGGGGAGAACGGGGGATGGAATGAGCAGTTCTTC
.	TRBJ2-3	16	TRBV7-9	many	CASSLSGLASQDTQYF	TGTGCCAGCAGCTTATCCGGGCTAGCCTCCCAAGATACGCAGTATTTT
.	TRBJ1-2	13	TRBV10-1	many	CASSPGASYGYTF	TGCGCCAGCAGCCCGGGGGCAAGCTATGGCTACACCTTC
TRBD2	TRBJ2-1	15	TRBV30	many	CAWTRTSGSWNEQFF	TGTGCCTGGACAAGGACTAGCGGGAGTTGGAATGAGCAGTTCTTC
.	TRBJ2-3	15	TRBV11-2	many	CASSLYSSELDTQYF	TGTGCCAGCAGCTTATATTCTAGCGAGTTAGATACGCAGTATTTT
TRBD1	TRBJ2-7	16	TRBV4-1	many	CASSPPPGQGPHEQYF	TGCGCCAGCAGCCCCCCCCCGGGACAGGGACCGCATGAGCAGTACTTC
TRBD1	TRBJ2-3	15	TRBV7-9	.	CASSASTGSTDTQYF	TGTGCCAGCAGCGCGTCGACAGGGAGCACAGATACGCAGTATTTT
.	TRBJ2-1	13	TRBV6-1	many	CASNERKNNEQFF	TGTGCCAGCAATGAGAGAAAGAACAATGAGCAGTTCTTC
.	TRBJ2-3	15	TRBV28	many	CASSRGSLNTDTQYF	TGTGCCAGCAGTCGGGGGTCGCTTAACACAGATACGCAGTATTTT
TRBD2	TRBJ2-1	17	TRBV2	.	CASSDGTSGGLNNEQFF	TGTGCCAGCAGTGATGGGACTAGCGGGGGACTGAACAATGAGCAGTTCTTC
.	TRBJ1-5	14	TRBV5-5	many	CASSLLGEYQPQHF	TGTGCCAGCAGCTTGTTAGGGGAATACCAGCCCCAGCATTTT
.	TRBJ2-1	12	TRBV25-1	many	CASSESYGEQFF	TGTGCCAGCAGTGAATCATATGGTGAGCAGTTCTTC
.	TRBJ1-2	13	TRBV6-6	few	CASSYSRQYGYTF	TGTGCCAGCAGTTACTCGAGGCAATACGGCTACACCTTC
TRBD2	TRBJ2-1	18	TRBV6-6	few	CASSHSAVTSGGNNEQFF	TGTGCCAGCAGTCACTCGGCCGTGACTAGCGGGGGGAACAATGAGCAGTTCTTC
.	TRBJ1-1	12	TRBV10-3	many	CAISGDGGEAFF	TGTGCCATCAGTGGGGATGGTGGTGAAGCTTTCTTT
TRBD2	TRBJ2-4	17	TRBV4-3	.	CASSLRGGGLAGTYPYF	TGCGCCAGCAGCCTAAGGGGAGGGGGACTAGCGGGGACTTATCCGTACTTC
TRBD1	TRBJ2-5	15	TRBV11-2	many	CASSLWGQSGETQYF	TGTGCCAGCAGCTTATGGGGACAGTCCGGGGAGACCCAGTACTTC
.	TRBJ2-5	13	TRBV7-9	many	CASRGEEQETQYF	TGTGCCAGCAGGGGAGAGGAGCAAGAGACCCAGTACTTC
.	TRBJ2-2	11	TRBV18	many	CASSPPGELFF	TGTGCCAGCTCACCCCCCGGGGAGCTGTTTTTT
.	TRBJ1-4	12	TRBV28	many	CASSPQGEKLFF	TGTGCCAGCAGTCCTCAAGGGGAAAAACTGTTTTTT
.	TRBJ2-7	12	TRBV19	many	CASSIGQNEQYF	TGTGCCAGTAGTATAGGACAGAACGAGCAGTACTTC
TRBD2	TRBJ2-1	18	TRBV18	.	CASSPNLLAGGNRDEQFF	TGTGCCAGCTCACCCAACCTCTTAGCGGGGGGCAACAGGGATGAGCAGTTCTTC
TRBD1	TRBJ2-7	14	TRBV20-1	.	CSAQRQGEVYEQYF	TGCAGTGCCCAACGACAGGGGGAGGTCTACGAGCAGTACTTC
TRBD1	TRBJ1-5	19	TRBV28	few	CASSFRGRDSTWGNQPQHF	TGTGCCAGCAGTTTCCGGGGGCGGGACAGCACCTGGGGCAATCAGCCCCAGCATTTT
.	TRBJ2-2	15	TRBV3-1	many	CASRKRAANTGELFF	TGTGCCAGCAGGAAGCGGGCGGCGAACACCGGGGAGCTGTTTTTT